The table lists the clone carrying this T cell receptor beta chain with a few counts. 13 Jbeta primers and 60 Vbeta primers were used for the PCR. Method: immunoSEQ multiplex PCR; TCRdb's copy keeps in-frame clones and lacks some. The sample includes under 150,000 clones, approximately 80% of them seen just once. The data are from a study of cytomegalovirus exposure and HLA in healthy donors. CDR3 length: 15 residues. Trimming cost V 4 bases and J 2 bases, with 13 bases left between them. Germline CDR1 reads MNHNS; CDR2 reads SASEGT. The sample comprised PBMCs. V gene TRBV6-1 combines with J gene TRBJ2-3; possible D gene TRBD2, 6 bases. This receptor was taken from a young woman in good health and CMV-seronegative. CDR3 sequence (DNA): TGTGCCAGCAGTGTCGATAGCGGCTACACAGATACGCAGTATTTT. It encodes CASSVDSGYTDTQYF.